This entry features one TCR beta chain sequence. There are many counts of this clonotype. Its antigen remains unidentified. No much larger clone exists at a distance of one base, and base qualities are not known. The library was made by 5' RACE. For sequencing, a NextSeq 500 was employed. Unique molecular identifiers were attached to individual cDNA molecules in the TCR library protocol so that sequencing error and PCR bias could be corrected. Sequencing covered both TCR alpha and beta chains, and within each sample the abundances of alpha and beta sequences were tightly co-correlated. The study's processing was this. Decombinator V4 was used to annotate the V gene, J gene and CDR3 of the TCR sequences. Expanded TCRs were defined as changing significantly between any two time points under a Poisson model with p below 0.0001. Abundances of TCRs were expressed as counts per million after normalisation to the total number of TCRs sequenced in each sample. VDJdb, accessed 1 November 2021, was searched for CMV, EBV and SARS-CoV-2 annotated TCRs, with TCRs annotated for multiple antigens excluded. The public reads were quality trimmed at Q25 with fastp and then assembled into clones with MiXCR by TCRdb, keeping productive beta chains. Duplicate CDR3 protein sequences are folded into a single record with the most common DNA and genes. TCRdb, not the original authors, processed these V and J calls. The sample yields tens of thousands of distinct CDR3 sequences; 9% to 15% were counted once. The top ten constitute about 16% of the sample.

This entry is derived from a study of early T cells in non-severe SARS-CoV-2 infection (dated by TCRdb to the early 2020s). For the wider study: TCR sequencing used bulk RNA from unsorted whole blood, so alpha and beta chains could not be paired.

On the study overall, not on this receptor specifically: VDJdb matching was skewed toward anti-spike CD8 responses, so virus-specific expansions were likely underestimated and private and CD4 specificities were missed.

A case-control design nested within a healthcare worker cohort in London, UK, was used, with weekly nasopharyngeal swab PCR tests and blood sampling performed. Between 23 and 31 March 2020, the week of the UK lockdown, healthcare workers were enrolled and then followed up weekly for as long as 16 weeks. The TCR was taken from an adult who was a healthcare worker with PCR-confirmed SARS-CoV-2 infection or an uninfected control (not recorded which). Sequenced sample: whole blood.

The CDR3 protein: CSARSSHSGNTIYF. The nucleotides read TGCAGTGCTAGATCCAGCCACTCTGGAAACACCATATATTTT. The sequence joins TRBV20-1 to TRBJ1-3; the D gene remains uncertain. The CDR3, cysteine through phenylalanine, is 14 amino acids long. The CDR3 DNA has 42 bases and is translated from base 1. The germline V gene (reference sequence) supplies CDR1 DFQATT and CDR2 SNEGSKA. Relative to germline, V is 2 bases shorter and J is 0 bases shorter, with 8 bases between their ends.